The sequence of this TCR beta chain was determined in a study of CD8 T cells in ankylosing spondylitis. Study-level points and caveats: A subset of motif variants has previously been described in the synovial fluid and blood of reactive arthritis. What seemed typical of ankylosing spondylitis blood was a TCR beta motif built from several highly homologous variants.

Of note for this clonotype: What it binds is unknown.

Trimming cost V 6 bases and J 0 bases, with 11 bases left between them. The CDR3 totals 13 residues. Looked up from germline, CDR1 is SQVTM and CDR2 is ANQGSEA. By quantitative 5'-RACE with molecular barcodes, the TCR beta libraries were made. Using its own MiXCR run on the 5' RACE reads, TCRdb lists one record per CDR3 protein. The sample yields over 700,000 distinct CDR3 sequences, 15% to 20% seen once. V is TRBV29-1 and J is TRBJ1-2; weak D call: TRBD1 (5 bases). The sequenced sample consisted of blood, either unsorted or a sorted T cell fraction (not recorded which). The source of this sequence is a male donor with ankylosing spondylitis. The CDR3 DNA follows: TGCAGCGTAGTACAGGAGTCTAACTATGGCTACACCTTC. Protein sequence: CSVVQESNYGYTF.